This is a list of T cell receptor beta chains from one sample in a study of control samples from healthy donors and cancer patients. The assay was immunoSEQ multiplex PCR, and TCRdb's table has in-frame clones only and misses some. The sample gives 150,000 or so clones, roughly 93% of which show up once; 5.5% to 7.5% is in the top ten. Material: blood. Source of these receptors: a man aged 18 to 35 in good health. Each CDR3 is given with its conserved first and last residue. Fields, in order: J gene, clone size, V gene, D gene, CDR3 DNA, CDR3 protein. D genes are given only for firm matches. A clone size is listed for some rows: how often the clone was seen (once, few, many), or a class if it is expanded.

>TRBJ2-1|NA|TRBV6-5|TRBD2
TGTGCCAGCACCAGACTAGCGGGAGGGCCCGATGAGCAGTTCTTC
CASTRLAGGPDEQFF
>TRBJ2-5|NA|TRBV19|TRBD1
TGTGCCAGTAGTATAGGAACAGGGGGAAGAGAGACCCAGTACTTC
CASSIGTGGRETQYF
>TRBJ1-2|NA|TRBV7-9|NA
TGTGCCAGCAGCTCGGGTCGACAGGATTCGGGCTACACCTTC
CASSSGRQDSGYTF
>TRBJ1-4|NA|TRBV10-3|TRBD1
TGTGCCATCAGTGACCTAATGCAACAGGGGCCGAATGAAAAACTGTTTTTT
CAISDLMQQGPNEKLFF
>TRBJ2-2|NA|TRBV30|TRBD1
TGTGCCTGGGGCCGACAGGGGAACACCGGGGAGCTGTTTTTT
CAWGRQGNTGELFF
>TRBJ2-1|NA|TRBV2|TRBD1
TGTGCCAGCAGTTACGGACAGGTCCAAGGCAATGAGCAGTTCTTC
CASSYGQVQGNEQFF
>TRBJ2-7|NA|TRBV28|NA
TGTGCCAGCACCGGGACCTCCACTTACGAGCAGTACTTC
CASTGTSTYEQYF
>TRBJ1-5|few|TRBV4-2|TRBD1
TGTGCCAGCAGCCAAGGTCACAGGGGTTTGCAGCCCCAGCATTTT
CASSQGHRGLQPQHF
>TRBJ2-3|NA|TRBV30|TRBD2
TGTGCCTGGGCGGCGGGAGCGGGCGCAGATACGCAGTATTTT
CAWAAGAGADTQYF
>TRBJ2-7|few|TRBV27|TRBD1
TGTGCCAGCACCCTTGGACAGGGGGCTTGGGGCGAGCAGTACTTC
CASTLGQGAWGEQYF
>TRBJ1-1|NA|TRBV27|NA
TGTGCCAGCAGTCCCGACAGGTCGAACACTGAAGCTTTCTTT
CASSPDRSNTEAFF
>TRBJ2-1|NA|TRBV9|NA
TGTGCCAGCAGCGTAGGGGGCTTATTCAGCCATGAGCAGTTCTTC
CASSVGGLFSHEQFF
>TRBJ2-5|once|TRBV11-1|NA
TGTGCCAGCAGCTTAGGAGCAAGTGAAGGCGAGACCCAGTACTTC
CASSLGASEGETQYF
>TRBJ1-5|NA|TRBV19|NA
TGTGCCAGTAGTATCCGTGGGAGCACAGGAGGTGCGCAGCCCCAGCATTTT
CASSIRGSTGGAQPQHF
>TRBJ2-1|NA|TRBV5-1|TRBD2
TGCGCCAGCAGCATAGGACTAGCGGGGTACAATGAGCAGTTCTTC
CASSIGLAGYNEQFF
>TRBJ1-6|NA|TRBV28|NA
TGTGCCAGCAGTTTAGGATCAGGGGCGGGATCACCCCTCCACTTT
CASSLGSGAGSPLHF
>TRBJ1-5|NA|TRBV24-1|NA
TGTGCCACCAGTCTCGGCAGCGCACAGCCCCAGCATTTT
CATSLGSAQPQHF
>TRBJ2-7|NA|TRBV7-2|TRBD2
TGTGCCAGCAGCGGACTAGCGGGGCTCTCCTACGAGCAGTACTTC
CASSGLAGLSYEQYF
>TRBJ1-5|once|TRBV6-5|NA
TGTGCCAGCCAACAGGGCGGACGACAGCCCCAGCATTTT
CASQQGGRQPQHF
>TRBJ1-2|NA|TRBV6-5|TRBD1
TGTGCCAGCGCAAGAGACAGGGCATCCTATGGCTACACCTTC
CASARDRASYGYTF
>TRBJ2-3|once|TRBV4-1|TRBD1
TGCGCCAGCAGCAGCTTTGGACAGGGGGATGTAGATACGCAGTATTTT
CASSSFGQGDVDTQYF
>TRBJ1-6|NA|TRBV6-1|TRBD1
TGTGCCAGCAGTTGGGGGGACAGGGGGGGATCACCCCTCCACTTT
CASSWGDRGGSPLHF
>TRBJ1-1|NA|TRBV6-6|NA
TGTGCCAGCAGTTACTCGAGTCCTGGGGGCACTGAAGCTTTCTTT
CASSYSSPGGTEAFF
>TRBJ2-6|NA|TRBV9|NA
TGTGCCAGCAGCGTAGGGGGACCTGGGGCCAACGTCCTGACTTTC
CASSVGGPGANVLTF
>TRBJ2-5|NA|TRBV5-1|NA
TGCGCCAGCAGCTTATACCGGGATAGGGAGACCCAGTACTTC
CASSLYRDRETQYF
>TRBJ2-3|NA|TRBV27|NA
TGTGCCAGCTCGACAGGTTCGACACGGGATACGCAGTATTTT
CASSTGSTRDTQYF
>TRBJ2-7|NA|TRBV13|TRBD2
TGTGCCAGCAGCGGAGGGGGGACTAGCGGGACCTACGAGCAGTACTTC
CASSGGGTSGTYEQYF
>TRBJ1-5|once|TRBV7-9|NA
TGTGCCAGCAGCCCGGTATCAGAATATCAGCCCCAGCATTTT
CASSPVSEYQPQHF
>TRBJ1-1|NA|TRBV30|NA
TGTGCCTGGAGTGTAGTCCCAGGGGAGGGCCCCACTGAAGCTTTCTTT
CAWSVVPGEGPTEAFF
>TRBJ2-7|NA|TRBV14|NA
TGTGCCAGCAGCCAAGTTGGGGGAGCGGAGCAGTACTTC
CASSQVGGAEQYF
>TRBJ2-5|NA|TRBV7-8|TRBD2
TGTGCCAGCAGCCCGATGGGGGGGACTAGCGGCTCACTTGTCTCAGACTTC
CASSPMGGTSGSLVSDF
>TRBJ2-2|NA|TRBV6-5|NA
TGTGCCAGCAGCCTCGGGCTAGTCGCCGGGGAGCTGTTTTTT
CASSLGLVAGELFF
>TRBJ1-5|NA|TRBV12-3/TRBV12-4|NA
TGTGCCAGCAGTTTGACGGAGCAGCCCCAGCATTTT
CASSLTEQPQHF
>TRBJ2-7|NA|TRBV18|TRBD2
TGTGCCAGCTCACAGCAGGCGGGAGGGGGCGGCGAGCAGTACTTC
CASSQQAGGGGEQYF
>TRBJ2-2|once|TRBV10-2|TRBD2
TGCGCCAGCGCCACTAGCGGGGGGGTCGAATCCGGGGAGCTGTTTTTT
CASATSGGVESGELFF
>TRBJ1-2|NA|TRBV29-1|TRBD1
TGCAGCGTTGAAGGGACAGGGGATAGCTATGGCTACACCTTC
CSVEGTGDSYGYTF
>TRBJ2-2|NA|TRBV6-5|NA
TGTGCCAGCGTGCGTGGGGGTTTATATGCCGGGGAGCTGTTTTTT
CASVRGGLYAGELFF
>TRBJ1-6|NA|TRBV28|TRBD1
TGTGCCAGCAGTTATCCGACGTCGGGACAGTGGAGAAATTCACCCCTCCACTTT
CASSYPTSGQWRNSPLHF
>TRBJ1-5|NA|TRBV19|NA
TGTGCCAGTAGTCTACAGGGAAATCAGCCCCAGCATTTT
CASSLQGNQPQHF
>TRBJ2-5|once|TRBV28|NA
TGTGCCAGCCGGGGGTCCCAAGAGACCCAGTACTTC
CASRGSQETQYF
>TRBJ2-3|NA|TRBV7-9|NA
TGTGCCAGCAGCTCCGTCACTAGCACAGATACGCAGTATTTT
CASSSVTSTDTQYF
>TRBJ2-1|once|TRBV19|NA
TGTGCCAGTAGTAGTAGGGTCCCCACTCGCAATGAGCAGTTCTTC
CASSSRVPTRNEQFF
>TRBJ2-1|NA|TRBV21-1|NA
TGTGCCAGCAGCAACACCCTAGCGACCAATGAGCAGTTCTTC
CASSNTLATNEQFF
>TRBJ2-2|few|TRBV30|NA
TGTGCCTGGAGAATACAGGGATTGCCCGGGGAGCTGTTTTTT
CAWRIQGLPGELFF
>TRBJ1-1|NA|TRBV3-1/TRBV3-2|NA
TGTGCCAGCAGCCAACTCGCGAGACAAGCTTTCTTT
CASSQLARQAFF
>TRBJ1-1|NA|TRBV12-3/TRBV12-4|NA
TGTGCCAGCAGCAGGAACACTGAAGCTTTCTTT
CASSRNTEAFF
>TRBJ2-7|NA|TRBV11-2|TRBD2
TGTGCCAGCAGCGACCGGGGGGAAACCTACGAGCAGTACTTC
CASSDRGETYEQYF
>TRBJ2-3|NA|TRBV6-5|NA
TGTGCCAGCAGTTACGTCGGGCCCACAGATACGCAGTATTTT
CASSYVGPTDTQYF
>TRBJ2-7|once|TRBV16|NA
TGTGCCAGCCATCGGAGCTTAGACTCCTACGAGCAGTACTTC
CASHRSLDSYEQYF
>TRBJ2-7|NA|TRBV11-3|NA
TGTGCCAGCAGCTTGGGACATGGTGGGTCCTACGAGCAGTACTTC
CASSLGHGGSYEQYF
>TRBJ2-7|NA|TRBV6-5|NA
TGTGTAACGAGAGGAAATTCCTACGAGCAGTACTTC
CVTRGNSYEQYF